Listed below are T cell receptor beta chains from one sample, sequenced in a study of T cells in localized non-small cell lung cancer. Method: immunoSEQ multiplex PCR; TCRdb's copy keeps in-frame clones and lacks some. The sample shows more than 15,000 clones, over 75% of them seen only once. The material was peripheral blood, obtained before any cancer treatment. The receptors originated from a female donor of 60 years or more with stage III squamous cell lung carcinoma. The CDR3 runs from the conserved cysteine through the conserved F or W. D genes are given only for firm matches. Clone size is given for some rows only: seen once, a few or many times, or a class if the clone is expanded.

D: TRBD1
size: NA
J: TRBJ1-1
V: TRBV13
CDR3: CASSYPTGIEAFF
DNA: TGTGCCAGCAGCTACCCGACAGGGATTGAAGCTTTCTTT

D: NA
size: once
J: TRBJ1-1
V: TRBV6-5
CDR3: CASSPYNINTEAFF
DNA: TGTGCCAGCAGCCCGTATAACATAAACACTGAAGCTTTCTTT

D: NA
size: NA
J: TRBJ2-2
V: TRBV19
CDR3: CASSIAERIPGTGELFF
DNA: TGTGCCAGTAGTATAGCTGAGCGAATCCCAGGGACCGGGGAGCTGTTTTTT

D: TRBD1
size: NA
J: TRBJ1-2
V: TRBV4-1
CDR3: CASSQNDRDRGRNGYTF
DNA: TGCGCCAGCAGCCAGAACGACCGGGACAGGGGGCGGAATGGCTACACCTTC

D: NA
size: NA
J: TRBJ1-2
V: TRBV27
CDR3: CASSDSGLPLYGYTF
DNA: TGTGCCAGCAGTGACTCAGGGCTGCCTCTCTATGGCTACACCTTC

D: NA
size: NA
J: TRBJ2-3
V: TRBV9
CDR3: CASSVATGDTQYF
DNA: TGTGCCAGCAGCGTAGCTACGGGGGATACGCAGTATTTT

D: NA
size: NA
J: TRBJ2-1
V: TRBV21-1
CDR3: CASSKSELAGGHPYNEQFF
DNA: TGTGCCAGCAGCAAATCGGAGCTAGCGGGGGGGCACCCTTACAATGAGCAGTTCTTC

D: NA
size: few
J: TRBJ1-2
V: TRBV6-5
CDR3: CASSYSKGRGYGYTF
DNA: TGTGCCAGCAGTTACTCGAAGGGACGAGGCTATGGCTACACCTTC

D: NA
size: NA
J: TRBJ2-3
V: TRBV18
CDR3: CASSPRTGNQRTDTQYF
DNA: TGTGCCAGCTCACCACGGACTGGTAACCAGCGCACAGATACGCAGTATTTT

D: TRBD1
size: NA
J: TRBJ1-2
V: TRBV5-1
CDR3: CASMTDRGYGYTF
DNA: TGCGCCAGCATGACAGACAGGGGCTATGGCTACACCTTC

D: NA
size: NA
J: TRBJ2-7
V: TRBV27
CDR3: CASSLKGGPYEQYF
DNA: TGTGCCAGCAGTTTAAAGGGGGGACCCTACGAGCAGTACTTC

D: TRBD2
size: NA
J: TRBJ2-3
V: TRBV30
CDR3: CAWSSGILAGSTDTQYF
DNA: TGTGCCTGGAGTAGTGGGATACTAGCGGGAAGCACAGATACGCAGTATTTT

D: NA
size: NA
J: TRBJ1-2
V: TRBV25-1
CDR3: CASSERGHYGYTF
DNA: TGTGCCAGCAGTGAAAGGGGACACTATGGCTACACCTTC

D: TRBD1
size: NA
J: TRBJ1-6
V: TRBV6-1
CDR3: CASRGQAYNSPLHF
DNA: TGTGCCAGCAGGGGACAGGCTTATAATTCACCCCTCCACTTT

D: NA
size: once
J: TRBJ2-7
V: TRBV6-5
CDR3: CASRGGYEQYF
DNA: TGTGCCAGCAGGGGGGGCTACGAGCAGTACTTC

D: NA
size: NA
J: TRBJ2-3
V: TRBV6-6
CDR3: CATSDSGPTDTQYF
DNA: TGTGCCACCTCTGATAGCGGCCCGACAGATACGCAGTATTTT

D: NA
size: NA
J: TRBJ2-7
V: TRBV27
CDR3: CASSPPRQPYEQYF
DNA: TGTGCCAGCAGTCCACCCAGACAGCCCTACGAGCAGTACTTC

D: TRBD1
size: NA
J: TRBJ1-1
V: TRBV4-2
CDR3: CASSPAGKGALDAEAFF
DNA: TGTGCCAGCAGCCCCGCGGGGAAGGGGGCGCTTGATGCTGAAGCTTTCTTT

D: TRBD1
size: NA
J: TRBJ2-7
V: TRBV7-2
CDR3: CASSLAGQEGYEQYF
DNA: TGTGCCAGCAGCTTAGCGGGACAGGAGGGCTACGAGCAGTACTTC

D: NA
size: few
J: TRBJ1-1
V: TRBV2
CDR3: CASSRENTEAFF
DNA: TGTGCCAGCAGTCGGGAAAACACTGAAGCTTTCTTT

D: NA
size: NA
J: TRBJ1-1
V: TRBV19
CDR3: CASSIEGNTEAFF
DNA: TGTGCCAGTAGTATAGAGGGAAACACTGAAGCTTTCTTT

D: NA
size: NA
J: TRBJ2-5
V: TRBV30
CDR3: CAWSSGETQYF
DNA: TGTGCCTGGAGTAGCGGGGAGACCCAGTACTTC

D: TRBD1
size: NA
J: TRBJ2-3
V: TRBV27
CDR3: CASSGGTGRSTDTQYF
DNA: TGTGCCAGCAGTGGAGGGACAGGGAGGAGCACAGATACGCAGTATTTT

D: NA
size: NA
J: TRBJ2-2
V: TRBV7-2
CDR3: CASSLLIGEAGELFF
DNA: TGTGCCAGCAGCCTCCTTATAGGGGAGGCCGGGGAGCTGTTTTTT

D: NA
size: NA
J: TRBJ2-7
V: TRBV30
CDR3: CAWSGMGPRDYEQYF
DNA: TGTGCCTGGAGTGGGATGGGACCGCGGGACTACGAGCAGTACTTC

D: NA
size: once
J: TRBJ2-1
V: TRBV25-1
CDR3: CASSDPSRHEQFF
DNA: TGTGCCAGCAGTGATCCCTCCAGGCATGAGCAGTTCTTC

D: NA
size: NA
J: TRBJ1-1
V: TRBV11-1
CDR3: CASSRFVGEAFF
DNA: TGTGCCAGCAGCCGATTTGTGGGTGAAGCTTTCTTT

D: NA
size: NA
J: TRBJ1-5
V: TRBV4-2
CDR3: CASSLNSAERRNQPQHF
DNA: TGTGCCAGCAGCCTAAATAGTGCCGAGAGGCGCAATCAGCCCCAGCATTTT

D: NA
size: few
J: TRBJ1-1
V: TRBV4-1
CDR3: CASSQLRDTGSEAFF
DNA: TGCGCCAGCAGCCAATTAAGGGACACCGGGTCTGAAGCTTTCTTT